Presented here are 29 T cell receptor beta chains from one specimen sequenced in a study of CD8 T cells in Susac syndrome. After extraction with the RNeasy kit, roughly 0.45 to 1 ug of the RNA was reverse transcribed using random hexamers. One entry per CDR3 protein results from TCRdb running MiXCR on the immunoSEQ multiplex PCR reads. This sample carries approximately 160,000 distinct CDR3 sequences, around 95% of them seen once, and the ten largest clones take more than 0.11%. The sample taken for sequencing was CD4+ T cells from PBMCs. These receptor sequences come from a human donor in good health.

The genes are TRBV12-3 or TRBV12-4 and TRBJ2-7; 12 nucleotides agree with TRBD2. This CDR3 has 18 amino acids. V shed 6 bases and J 7 bases; nucleotides not matched to a gene: 19. The CDR3, as DNA: TGTGCCAGCAGCCCGAGAGGCCTAGCGGGGGGGCTTTGGGAGGAGCAGTACTTC. It translates to CASSPRGLAGGLWEEQYF.

This sequence joins TRBV14 and TRBJ2-7, with D perhaps being TRBD1 or TRBD2 (5 bases each). Trimming removed 4 bases from V and 0 bases from J, with 13 bases in between. CDR1 is SGHDN, CDR2 FVKESK, per germline. This CDR3 region has 15 residues. CDR3 protein: CASSLSGTYSYEQYF. The CDR3 nucleotides read TGTGCCAGCAGCCTATCCGGGACCTACTCCTACGAGCAGTACTTC.

This chain links TRBV6-4 with TRBJ1-1; D unresolved. CDR1 is MRHNA and CDR2 is SNTAGT in the germline V gene. CDR3 length equals 16 residues. With 3 bases removed from V and 4 bases from J, the gap between germline ends came to 18 bases. This chain's CDR3 is CASSEGPGLGGTEAFF. CDR3 sequence (DNA): TGTGCCAGCAGTGAAGGACCGGGCCTCGGCGGCACTGAAGCTTTCTTT.

The rearrangement joins TRBV12-3 or TRBV12-4 to TRBJ2-3; D call uncertain. The CDR3 has 13 amino acids. Trimming pared 5 bases from V and 4 bases from J, leaving 10 bases between. CDR3 DNA sequence: TGTGCCAGCAGTCCCCGTCGAGCAGATACGCAGTATTTT. Amino acid sequence: CASSPRRADTQYF.

The chain recombines TRBV3-1 with TRBJ1-2; D perhaps matches TRBD1 (5 bases). The V gene's germline CDR1 is LGHDT and CDR2 YNNKEL (reference sequence). The CDR3 spans 15 residues. Trimming cost V 5 bases and J 2 bases, with 15 bases left between them. CDR3 sequence: CASSEPGGSNYGYTF. DNA for the CDR3: TGTGCCAGCAGCGAACCCGGGGGGTCGAACTATGGCTACACCTTC.

The J gene is TRBJ1-1, the V gene TRBV9; tentatively, D is TRBD1 (5 bases). Germline lookup yields CDR1 SGDLS and CDR2 YYNGEE. V was clipped by 0 bases and J by 4 bases, with 13 bases between them. The CDR3 runs 15 residues. In DNA form, the CDR3 reads TGTGCCAGCAGCGTAGGGGGCTCGGCGCGCACTGAAGCTTTCTTT. Encoded protein: CASSVGGSARTEAFF.

The CDR3 nucleotides read TGTGCCAGCTTATCTTCGACCTTCCCAGATACGCAGTATTTT. The encoded protein is CASLSSTFPDTQYF. The V gene is TRBV18, the J gene TRBJ2-3; the D is unclear. V was trimmed by 7 bases and J by 4 bases, leaving 15 bases between them. The CDR3 runs 14 residues. The germline V gene has CDR1 KGHSH and CDR2 LQKENI.

V usage is TRBV19 and J usage is TRBJ2-5, with 7 bases that match TRBD2. CDR1 and CDR2 from the germline V gene are LNHDA and SQIVND (reference sequence). CDR3 length equals 13 residues. V gave up 6 bases and J gave up 4 bases; unmatched junction bases: 5. The CDR3 sequence is CASRQGLTETQYF. The CDR3 nucleotides are TGTGCCAGTAGGCAGGGACTAACAGAGACCCAGTACTTC.

A single count supports this clonotype. The rearrangement uses TRBV5-4 and TRBJ2-2; 10 bases line up with TRBD1. V lost 4 bases to trimming and J lost 6 bases; unmatched junction nucleotides: 6. Germline loops: CDR1 SGHNT, CDR2 YYREEE (reference sequence). The CDR3 has 15 residues. This chain's CDR3 is CASSPRQGAAGELFF. The CDR3 region has the DNA TGTGCCAGCAGCCCCAGACAGGGGGCGGCCGGGGAGCTGTTTTTT. Full variable domain (remainder filled in from reference TRBV5-4 and TRBJ2-2): ETGVTQSPTHLIKTRGQQVTLRCSSQSGHNTVSWYQQALGQGPQFIFQYYREEENGRGNFPPRFSGLQFPNYSSELNVNALELDDSALYLCASSPRQGAAGELFFGEGSRLTVL.

The chain couples TRBV13 to TRBJ1-2, with D perhaps TRBD1 (6 bases). V was cut by 2 bases and J by 6 bases, with 16 bases left in between. Per the germline V gene, CDR1 is PRHDT and CDR2 is FYEKMQ (reference sequence). The CDR3 covers 15 residues. The CDR3 sequence is CASSLRGRGYHGYTF. CDR3 sequence (DNA): TGTGCCAGCAGCTTAAGGGGGAGGGGGTACCATGGCTACACCTTC.

The chain combines TRBV4-2 with TRBJ2-6; the D is unclear. The CDR3 covers 16 residues. V was trimmed by 2 bases and J by 0 bases, leaving 8 bases between them. Per germline, CDR1 LGHNA and CDR2 YNFKEQ. CDR3 region: CASSQPRISGANVLTF. The DNA for the CDR3 is TGTGCCAGCAGCCAACCCAGAATCTCTGGGGCCAACGTCCTGACTTTC.

The rearrangement joins TRBV7-9 to TRBJ2-1, with TRBD2 matching 9 bases. CDR1 is SEHNR, CDR2 FQNEAQ, per germline (reference sequence). The trim removed 5 bases at V and 10 bases at J, leaving 12 bases unmatched. This CDR3 is 15 amino acids long. The CDR3: CASSTEGGGAKEQFF. The DNA for the CDR3 is TGTGCCAGCAGCACGGAGGGCGGGGGGGCGAAGGAGCAGTTCTTC.

The chain combines TRBV5-4 with TRBJ2-7, with TRBD1 identical over 8 bases. Germline loops: CDR1 SGHNT, CDR2 YYREEE (reference sequence). Losses at the gene ends were 3 bases for V and 5 bases for J; bases not matched to a gene: 7. This CDR3 has 14 residues. DNA for the CDR3: TGTGCCAGCAGCTCGGGGACAGGACTAAACGAGCAGTACTTC. Amino acid sequence: CASSSGTGLNEQYF. Combining the CDR3 with reference TRBV5-4 and TRBJ2-7 gives the whole variable domain ETGVTQSPTHLIKTRGQQVTLRCSSQSGHNTVSWYQQALGQGPQFIFQYYREEENGRGNFPPRFSGLQFPNYSSELNVNALELDDSALYLCASSSGTGLNEQYFGPGTRLTVT.

The chain recombines TRBV12-3 or TRBV12-4 with TRBJ1-5; the D is unclear. V shed 3 bases and J shed 3 bases, with 9 bases lying between them. The CDR3 sequence is 14 residues long. This CDR3 reads CASSLLGLNQPQHF. The DNA for the CDR3 is TGTGCCAGCAGTTTGTTAGGCCTCAATCAGCCCCAGCATTTT.

This clonotype was counted once. The chain links TRBV20-1 to TRBJ2-7; TRBD2 matches 8 bases. The CDR3 covers 14 residues. CDR1 DFQATT and CDR2 SNEGSKA come from the germline V gene (reference sequence). V was pared by 2 bases and J by 1 base, with 4 bases of the junction left unmatched. DNA for the CDR3: TGCAGTGCTAGAATGACTAGCGTTTCCTACGAGCAGTACTTC. It codes for CSARMTSVSYEQYF.

The chain carries TRBV6-5 and TRBJ2-2; D possibly corresponds to TRBD1 (5 bases). Germline V gene lookup returns CDR1 MNHEY and CDR2 SVGAGI. The CDR3 contains 15 residues. Between the trimmed V and J ends, which lost 6 bases and 6 bases, there was a span of 17 bases. The chain's CDR3 is CASRFQGGRSGELFF. The CDR3 DNA is TGTGCCAGCAGATTCCAGGGTGGGCGCTCCGGGGAGCTGTTTTTT.

The V and J genes are TRBV5-1 and TRBJ1-6; D gene ambiguous. This CDR3 contains 14 residues. Germline V gene lookup returns CDR1 SGHRS and CDR2 YFSETQ. The germline V and J ends were trimmed by 4 bases and 7 bases, with 12 bases remaining between them. The CDR3: CASSEGPANSPLHF. DNA of the CDR3: TGCGCCAGCAGCGAGGGCCCGGCCAATTCACCCCTCCACTTT.

V gene TRBV6-5 combines with J gene TRBJ1-1, with TRBD1 identical over 7 bases. The V and J ends lost 6 bases and 0 bases, in that order; junction bases with no gene match: 7. CDR1 and CDR2 (germline): MNHEY, SVGAGI. This CDR3 has 15 amino acids. In DNA form, the CDR3 reads TGTGCCAGCAGACGACAGGGCTCCATGAACACTGAAGCTTTCTTT. It yields the protein CASRRQGSMNTEAFF.

The V gene is TRBV20-1, the J gene TRBJ2-2; D perhaps matches TRBD2 (6 bases). Trimming cost V 3 bases and J 0 bases, with 11 bases left between them. The CDR3 sequence is 15 residues long. Germline V gene sequence: CDR1 DFQATT, CDR2 SNEGSKA (reference sequence). CDR3 nucleotides: TGCAGTGCTAGTTCTGGGGACTCGAACACCGGGGAGCTGTTTTTT. This translates into CSASSGDSNTGELFF.

The chain employs TRBV14 and TRBJ1-1; D might be TRBD1 (5 bases). Germline V CDR1 and CDR2: SGHDN, FVKESK. This CDR3 region has 14 residues. Trimming cost V 1 base and J 1 base, with 7 bases left between them. The CDR3 loop is CASSQVRGNTEAFF. In nucleotides, the CDR3 is TGTGCCAGCAGCCAAGTAAGGGGGAACACTGAAGCTTTCTTT. Combining the CDR3 with reference TRBV14 and TRBJ1-1 gives the whole variable domain EAGVTQFPSHSVIEKGQTVTLRCDPISGHDNLYWYRRVMGKEIKFLLHFVKESKQDESGMPNNRFLAERTGGTYSTLKVQPAELEDSGVYFCASSQVRGNTEAFFGQGTRLTVV.

This clonotype is a singleton in its sample. The V and J genes are TRBV5-1 and TRBJ1-1; D not resolved. Germline V gives CDR1 SGHRS, CDR2 YFSETQ. V was trimmed by 0 bases and J by 0 bases, leaving 6 bases between them. The CDR3 sequence is 14 residues long. The CDR3 DNA sequence: TGCGCCAGCAGCTTGGAACCCATGAACACTGAAGCTTTCTTT. This codes for CASSLEPMNTEAFF.

The chain combines TRBV3-1 with TRBJ2-7; D perhaps matches TRBD1 (7 bases). Trimming removed 0 bases at V and 2 bases at J, with 11 bases between. This CDR3 is built from 15 residues. From germline, CDR1 is LGHDT and CDR2 YNNKEL (reference sequence). The CDR3 nucleotides are TGTGCCAGCAGCCAAGAAGGCAGGGGGGCCTACGAGCAGTACTTC. Its protein product is CASSQEGRGAYEQYF.

This chain joins TRBV7-6 and TRBJ1-5; D not resolved. V was trimmed by 1 base and J by 3 bases, leaving 10 bases between them. The length of the CDR3 is 15 residues. Per the germline V gene, CDR1 is SGHVS and CDR2 is FNYEAQ. CDR3 sequence: CASSLGSGFNQPQHF. The CDR3 DNA follows: TGTGCCAGCAGCTTAGGGTCGGGGTTCAATCAGCCCCAGCATTTT.

The chain couples TRBV7-9 to TRBJ1-1, with D unresolved. This CDR3 spans 14 amino acids. The ends were cut back, 3 bases at V and 3 bases at J, with 11 bases in the middle. Germline CDR1 and CDR2: SEHNR and FQNEAQ (reference sequence). The CDR3 is CASSFSLSDTEAFF. The CDR3 nucleotides read TGTGCCAGCAGCTTCAGCCTGTCGGACACTGAAGCTTTCTTT.

V and J are TRBV12-5 and TRBJ2-3; possible D gene TRBD2, 6 bases. Trimming stripped 2 bases from V and 9 bases from J, with 9 bases between. CDR1 and CDR2 (germline): LGHNT, FRNRAP. The length of the CDR3 is 12 residues. CDR3 amino acids: CASGLPRETQYF. CDR3 in DNA: TGTGCTAGTGGTTTGCCCCGGGAGACGCAGTATTTT.

The V call is TRBV12-3 or TRBV12-4, the J call TRBJ1-1; TRBD1 aligns across 7 bases. The CDR3 runs 16 residues. With V trimmed by 5 bases and J by 2 bases, 11 bases remained unmatched. CDR3 loop: CASSTRPDRANTEAFF. The DNA for the CDR3 is TGTGCCAGCAGTACAAGACCTGACAGGGCAAACACTGAAGCTTTCTTT.

This sequence joins TRBV20-1 and TRBJ2-7; 9 positions match TRBD2. CDR3 size: 14 residues. Germline V gene sequence: CDR1 DFQATT, CDR2 SNEGSKA (reference sequence). V dropped 5 bases and J dropped 3; count of bases not matched to a gene: 8. The CDR3 nucleotides read TGCAGTGCTCCTTGGGCGCGGGGGGGCTACGAGCAGTACTTC. Amino acids: CSAPWARGGYEQYF.

The chain recombines TRBV5-1 with TRBJ2-1, with D tentatively TRBD1 (6 bases). The length of the CDR3 is 16 residues. Germline CDR1 is SGHRS and CDR2 is YFSETQ. Trimming left V 3 bases short and J 0 bases short, with 13 bases between. CDR3 coding DNA: TGCGCCAGCAGCTATCTCCAGGGGAGCTCCTACAATGAGCAGTTCTTC. Its protein product is CASSYLQGSSYNEQFF. The full variable domain, with the rest looked up from reference TRBV5-1 and TRBJ2-1, is KAGVTQTPRYLIKTRGQQVTLSCSPISGHRSVSWYQQTPGQGLQFLFEYFSETQRNKGNFPGRFSGRQFSNSRSEMNVSTLELGDSALYLCASSYLQGSSYNEQFFGPGTRLTVL.

In this sample, this clonotype turned up once. This rearrangement joins TRBV6-5 to TRBJ2-1; possible D gene TRBD2, 6 bases. CDR1 and CDR2 (germline): MNHEY, SVGAGI. V was pared by 6 bases and J by 3 bases, with 12 bases between. The CDR3 sequence is 14 residues long. Here the CDR3 DNA reads TGTGCCAGCAGCCGGGACTCGTACTACAATGAGCAGTTCTTC. Its translation: CASSRDSYYNEQFF.